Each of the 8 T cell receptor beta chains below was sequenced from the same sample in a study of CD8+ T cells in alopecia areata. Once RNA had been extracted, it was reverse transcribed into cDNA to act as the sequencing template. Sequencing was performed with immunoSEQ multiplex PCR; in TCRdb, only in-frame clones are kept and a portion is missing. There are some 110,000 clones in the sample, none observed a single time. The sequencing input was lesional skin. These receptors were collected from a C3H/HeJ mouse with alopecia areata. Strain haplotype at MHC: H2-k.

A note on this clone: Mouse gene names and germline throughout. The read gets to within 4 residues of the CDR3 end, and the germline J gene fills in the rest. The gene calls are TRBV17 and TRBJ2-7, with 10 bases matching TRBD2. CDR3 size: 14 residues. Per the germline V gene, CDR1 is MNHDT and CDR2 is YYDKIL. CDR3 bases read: TGTGCTAGCAGTAGACAGGACTGGGGGTAT. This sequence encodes CASSRQDWGY. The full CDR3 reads CASSRQDWGYEQYF.

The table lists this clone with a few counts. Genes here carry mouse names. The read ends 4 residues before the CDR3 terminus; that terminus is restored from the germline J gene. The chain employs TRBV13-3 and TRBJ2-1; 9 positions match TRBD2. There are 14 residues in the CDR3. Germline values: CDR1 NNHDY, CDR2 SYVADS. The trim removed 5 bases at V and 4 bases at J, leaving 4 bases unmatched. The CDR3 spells CASRTGGGYAEQFF. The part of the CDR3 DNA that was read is TGTGCCAGCAGGACTGGGGGAGGGTATGCT.

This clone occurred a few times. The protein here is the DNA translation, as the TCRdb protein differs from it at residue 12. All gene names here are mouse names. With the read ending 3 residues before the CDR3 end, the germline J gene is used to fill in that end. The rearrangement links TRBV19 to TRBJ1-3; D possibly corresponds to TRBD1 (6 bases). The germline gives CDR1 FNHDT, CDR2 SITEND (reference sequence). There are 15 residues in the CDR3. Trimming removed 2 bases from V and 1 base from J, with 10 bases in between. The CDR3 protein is CASSMGTRSGNTLYF. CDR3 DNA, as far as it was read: TGTGCCAGCAGTATGGGGACAAGATCTGGAAATACG.

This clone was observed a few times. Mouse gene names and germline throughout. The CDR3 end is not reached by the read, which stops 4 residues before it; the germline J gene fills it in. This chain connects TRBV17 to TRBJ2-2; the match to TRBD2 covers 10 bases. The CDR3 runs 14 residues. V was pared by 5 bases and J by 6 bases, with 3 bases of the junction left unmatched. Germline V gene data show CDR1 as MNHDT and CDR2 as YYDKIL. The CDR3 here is CASSPWGGAGQLYF. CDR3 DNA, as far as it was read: TGTGCTAGCAGTCCCTGGGGGGGCGCCGGG. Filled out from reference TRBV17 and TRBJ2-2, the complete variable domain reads DTTVKQNPRYKLARVGKPVNLICSQTMNHDTMYWYQKKPNQAPKLLLFYYDKILNREADTFEKFQSSRPNNSFCSLYIGSAGLEYSAMYLCASSPWGGAGQLYFGEGSKLTVL.

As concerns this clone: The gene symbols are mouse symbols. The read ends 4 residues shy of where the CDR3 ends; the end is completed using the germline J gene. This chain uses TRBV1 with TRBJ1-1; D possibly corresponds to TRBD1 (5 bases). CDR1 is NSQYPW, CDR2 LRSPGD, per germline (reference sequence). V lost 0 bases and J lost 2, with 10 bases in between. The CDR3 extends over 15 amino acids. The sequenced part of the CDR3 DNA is TGCACCTGCAGTGCAGATCAGGGACTCAACACA. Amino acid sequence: CTCSADQGLNT. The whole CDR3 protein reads CTCSADQGLNTEVFF. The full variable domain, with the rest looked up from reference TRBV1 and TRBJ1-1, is VTLLEQNPRWRLVPRGQAVNLRCILKNSQYPWMSWYQQDLQKQLQWLFTLRSPGDKEVKSLPGADYLATRVTDTELRLQVANMSQGRTLYCTCSADQGLNTEVFFGKGTRLTVV.

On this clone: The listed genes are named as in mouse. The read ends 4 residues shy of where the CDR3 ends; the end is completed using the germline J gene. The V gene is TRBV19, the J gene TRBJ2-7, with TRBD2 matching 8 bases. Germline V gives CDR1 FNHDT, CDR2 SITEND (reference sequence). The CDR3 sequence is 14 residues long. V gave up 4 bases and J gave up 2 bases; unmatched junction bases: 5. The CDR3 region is CASSGGGAPYEQYF. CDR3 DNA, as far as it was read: TGTGCCAGCAGTGGGGGGGGCGCCCCCTAT. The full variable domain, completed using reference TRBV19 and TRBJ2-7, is GGIITQTPKFLIGQEGQKLTLKCQQNFNHDTMYWYRQDSGKGLRLIYYSITENDLQKGDLSEGYDASREKKSSFSLTVTSAQKNEMAVFLCASSGGGAPYEQYFGPGTRLTVL.

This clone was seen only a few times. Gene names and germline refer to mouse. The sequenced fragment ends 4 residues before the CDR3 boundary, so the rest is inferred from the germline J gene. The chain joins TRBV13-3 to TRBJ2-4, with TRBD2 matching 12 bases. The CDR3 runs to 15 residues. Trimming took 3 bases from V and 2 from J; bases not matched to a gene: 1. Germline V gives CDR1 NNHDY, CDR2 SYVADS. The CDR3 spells CASSGDWGAQNTLYF. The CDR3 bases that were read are TGTGCCAGCAGTGGGGACTGGGGGGCTCAAAAC.

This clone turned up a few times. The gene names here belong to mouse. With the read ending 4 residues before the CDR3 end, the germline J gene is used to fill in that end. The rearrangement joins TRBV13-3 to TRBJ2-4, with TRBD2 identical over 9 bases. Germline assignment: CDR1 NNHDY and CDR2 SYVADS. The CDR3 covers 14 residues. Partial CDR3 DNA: TGTGCCAGCAGTGATTTGGGGGGGCTGAAC. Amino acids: CASSDLGGLN. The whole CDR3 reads CASSDLGGLNTLYF.